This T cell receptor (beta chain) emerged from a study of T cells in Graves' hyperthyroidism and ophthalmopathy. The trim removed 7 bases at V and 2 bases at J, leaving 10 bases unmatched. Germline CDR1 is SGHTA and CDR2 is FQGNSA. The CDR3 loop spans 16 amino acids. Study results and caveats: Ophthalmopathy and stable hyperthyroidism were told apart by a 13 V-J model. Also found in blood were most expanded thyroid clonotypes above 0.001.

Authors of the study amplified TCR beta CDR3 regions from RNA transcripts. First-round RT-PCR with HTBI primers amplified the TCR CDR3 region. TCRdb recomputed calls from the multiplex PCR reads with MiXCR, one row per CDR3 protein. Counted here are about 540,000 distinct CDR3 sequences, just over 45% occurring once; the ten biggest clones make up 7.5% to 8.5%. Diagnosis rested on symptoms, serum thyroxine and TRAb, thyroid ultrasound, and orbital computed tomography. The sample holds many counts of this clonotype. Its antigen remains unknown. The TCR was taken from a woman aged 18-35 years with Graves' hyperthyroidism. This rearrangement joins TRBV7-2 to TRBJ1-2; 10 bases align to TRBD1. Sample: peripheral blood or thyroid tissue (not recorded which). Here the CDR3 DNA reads TGTGCCAGCACCCCGTTTTCGGACAGGGGGAACTATGGCTACACCTTC. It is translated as CASTPFSDRGNYGYTF.